Presented here are 24 T cell receptor beta chains from one specimen sequenced in a study of cytomegalovirus exposure and HLA in healthy donors. Profiled with immunoSEQ multiplex PCR; TCRdb holds only in-frame clones, not every one. The sample contains about 170,000 clones, 75% to 90% of which appear only once. The sequenced sample was PBMCs. All receptors come from a woman between 18 and 30 years old in good health and CMV-seronegative.

The V call is TRBV12-5, the J call TRBJ2-7; D not resolved. The germline V gene encodes CDR1 LGHNT and CDR2 FRNRAP. Deletions cut 0 bases from V and 0 bases from J, with 12 bases between. The CDR3 is made up of 16 amino acids. In DNA, the CDR3 is TGTGCTAGTGGTTTGGTAGTACACGCTCTCTCCTACGAGCAGTACTTC. This translates into CASGLVVHALSYEQYF.

The chain joins TRBV5-1 to TRBJ2-2, with 8 bases aligning to TRBD1. The CDR3 is 16 amino acids. J lost 5 bases, V lost 2 bases, and 8 bases had no gene match. CDR1 and CDR2 from the germline V gene are SGHRS and YFSETQ. The chain's CDR3 is CASSFPGGAQTGELFF. The CDR3 DNA reads as TGCGCCAGCAGCTTTCCAGGGGGCGCGCAAACCGGGGAGCTGTTTTTT.

V is TRBV7-9 and J is TRBJ1-2; the D gene is possibly TRBD1 (5 bases). The CDR3 extends over 14 amino acids. Germline V gives CDR1 SEHNR, CDR2 FQNEAQ (reference sequence). V was shortened by 5 bases and J by 5 bases, with 15 bases between the two germline ends. The CDR3 DNA follows: TGTGCCAGCAGCCCGGAGGCAGGGACTTATGGCTACACCTTC. This translates into CASSPEAGTYGYTF.

The chain links TRBV18 to TRBJ2-2; 7 nucleotides line up with TRBD2. The ends lost 0 bases at V and 6 bases at J; junction bases unmatched: 4. The CDR3 has 15 amino acids. Germline V gene sequence: CDR1 KGHSH, CDR2 LQKENI. CDR3 sequence reads: CASSPPGLGAGELFF. The CDR3 region has the DNA TGTGCCAGCTCACCACCCGGACTAGGCGCCGGGGAGCTGTTTTTT.

The V and J genes are TRBV6-5 and TRBJ2-7, with 10 nucleotides matching TRBD1. CDR3 length: 15 amino acids. Losses at the gene ends were 1 base for V and 4 bases for J; bases not matched to a gene: 4. Germline values: CDR1 MNHEY, CDR2 SVGAGI. The CDR3 region is CASSYLPGQGYEQYF. DNA for the CDR3: TGTGCCAGCAGTTACTTACCGGGACAGGGGTACGAGCAGTACTTC.

The gene calls are TRBV9 and TRBJ1-1; D gene ambiguous. This CDR3 spans 19 amino acids. Germline V gene data show CDR1 as SGDLS and CDR2 as YYNGEE. V was cut by 1 base and J by 1 base, with 23 bases left in between. The CDR3 sequence is CASSVTGRGIREGNTEAFF. The CDR3 DNA is TGTGCCAGCAGCGTAACGGGAAGAGGGATACGGGAAGGGAACACTGAAGCTTTCTTT. Full variable domain (rest looked up from reference TRBV9 and TRBJ1-1): DSGVTQTPKHLITATGQRVTLRCSPRSGDLSVYWYQQSLDQGLQFLIQYYNGEERAKGNILERFSAQQFPDLHSELNLSSLELGDSALYFCASSVTGRGIREGNTEAFFGQGTRLTVV.

The V gene is TRBV5-5, the J gene TRBJ1-5, with D possibly being TRBD1 (6 bases). This CDR3 region has 16 residues. Germline lookup yields CDR1 SGHKS and CDR2 YYEKEE (reference sequence). V was clipped by 0 bases and J by 6 bases, with 16 bases between them. DNA of the CDR3: TGTGCCAGCAGCTTGGAAAAGGACAGCCTTAGTCAGCCCCAGCATTTT. Translated, it gives CASSLEKDSLSQPQHF.

The V call is TRBV6-6, the J call TRBJ2-1; 11 nucleotides align to TRBD1. With 8 bases clipped from V and 7 bases from J, the junction kept 7 bases outside the gene matches. The CDR3 is 14 amino acids. Per germline, CDR1 MNHNY and CDR2 SVGAGI (reference sequence). In nucleotides, the CDR3 is TGTGCCAGCGGGGGACAGGGGGGTCGTAATGAGCAGTTCTTC. This codes for CASGGQGGRNEQFF.

This rearrangement joins TRBV7-9 to TRBJ2-7, with D maybe TRBD1 (5 bases). Trimming left V 5 bases short and J 5 bases short, with 13 bases between. The CDR3 runs to 13 residues. Germline lookup yields CDR1 SEHNR and CDR2 FQNEAQ (reference sequence). CDR3 nucleotides: TGTGCCAGCAGCCCGATAAGGGGTGACGAGCAGTACTTC. Translating gives CASSPIRGDEQYF.

The J gene is TRBJ1-6, the V gene TRBV6-5, with TRBD1 identical over 7 bases. CDR1 MNHEY and CDR2 SVGAGI come from the germline V gene. CDR3 length: 12 amino acids. V was clipped by 4 bases and J by 14 bases; unmatched bases: 5. Written as DNA, the CDR3 is TGTGCCAGCAGTTTGGACAGGTCGACCCTCCACTTT. This translates into CASSLDRSTLHF.

This clone has a handful of counts. The gene calls are TRBV19 and TRBJ2-6; TRBD2 might be the D (5 bases). The CDR3 runs 15 residues. Deletions cut 3 bases from V and 0 bases from J, with 6 bases between. The germline gives CDR1 LNHDA, CDR2 SQIVND (reference sequence). In DNA form, the CDR3 reads TGTGCCAGTAGTATTCGGGGCTCTGGGGCCAACGTCCTGACTTTC. As protein: CASSIRGSGANVLTF.

The rearrangement joins TRBV6-5 to TRBJ1-2; weak D call: TRBD1 (5 bases). The CDR3 has 15 residues. V was trimmed by 5 bases and J by 4 bases, leaving 17 bases between them. CDR1 MNHEY and CDR2 SVGAGI come from the germline V gene. CDR3 nucleotide sequence: TGTGCCAGCAGTCGAGAGCAGGGAAGTGGCTATGGCTACACCTTC. Translating it yields CASSREQGSGYGYTF.

This rearrangement joins TRBV19 to TRBJ2-7, with a tentative D call TRBD1 (7 bases). Trimming took off 1 base at V and 3 bases at J, with 10 bases between the two ends. Germline-derived CDR1 and CDR2 are LNHDA and SQIVND (reference sequence). The CDR3 extends over 14 amino acids. The CDR3 nucleotides read TGTGCCAGTAGTATAGGCGGGACAGTCTACGAGCAGTACTTC. Its translation: CASSIGGTVYEQYF.

This clone has at least ten counts. The chain carries TRBV6-4 and TRBJ2-2; D possibly corresponds to TRBD2 (6 bases). CDR3 length equals 14 residues. Germline CDR1 is MRHNA and CDR2 is SNTAGT. Trimming removed 0 bases at V and 4 bases at J, with 6 bases between. The chain's CDR3 is CASSDSTSTGELFF. The CDR3 DNA sequence: TGTGCCAGCAGTGACTCGACTAGCACCGGGGAGCTGTTTTTT.

The chain combines TRBV5-6 with TRBJ2-7; the D is unclear. The CDR3 extends over 13 amino acids. The V end lost 4 bases, the J end lost 7 bases, and 15 bases lay between the germline ends. Germline CDR1 and CDR2: SGHDT and YYEEEE. DNA of the CDR3: TGTGCCAGCAGCCCGGAATCAGGTTCGGAGCAGTACTTC. Protein product: CASSPESGSEQYF.

The rearrangement links TRBV5-5 to TRBJ2-3; D not certain. Germline lookup yields CDR1 SGHKS and CDR2 YYEKEE (reference sequence). V was trimmed by 5 bases and J by 2 bases, leaving 12 bases between them. The CDR3 extends over 14 amino acids. The CDR3 coding sequence is TGTGCCAGCAGTCCCTGGGCGCCCACAGATACGCAGTATTTT. Translated, it gives CASSPWAPTDTQYF.

The gene calls are TRBV11-1 and TRBJ1-2; 8 nucleotides line up with TRBD1. CDR1 is SGHAT and CDR2 is FQDESV in the germline V gene (reference sequence). The ends lost 5 bases at V and 5 bases at J; junction bases unmatched: 7. The CDR3 is 14 amino acids. CDR3 in DNA: TGTGCCAGCAGCATCGGACAGGGAGGGTATGGCTACACCTTC. This encodes CASSIGQGGYGYTF.

The V call is TRBV6-5, the J call TRBJ1-2; maybe TRBD1 (5 bases). Trimming removed 2 bases at V and 6 bases at J, with 7 bases between. CDR1 and CDR2 from the germline V gene are MNHEY and SVGAGI. The CDR3 is 12 amino acids. The CDR3 loop reads CASSYGTHGYTF. Here the CDR3 DNA reads TGTGCCAGCAGTTACGGGACTCATGGCTACACCTTC.

This clone has ten or more counts. This rearrangement joins TRBV6-5 to TRBJ2-5; 7 nucleotides line up with TRBD2. The CDR3 is 13 residues long. Germline V CDR1 and CDR2: MNHEY, SVGAGI. V was pared by 4 bases and J by 5 bases, with 4 bases of the junction left unmatched. The CDR3 coding sequence is TGTGCCAGCAGTTCCGGGGGGAGGGAGACCCAGTACTTC. It yields the protein CASSSGGRETQYF.

In its sample, this clone was seen once. The genes are TRBV4-3 and TRBJ2-5; 9 nucleotides agree with TRBD2. The V segment lost 4 bases and the J segment 0 bases; nucleotides outside the gene matches: 3. This CDR3 comprises 15 residues. The germline gives CDR1 LGHNA, CDR2 YSLEER. The CDR3 sequence is CASSPSSGNQETQYF. The CDR3 nucleotides read TGCGCCAGCAGCCCGTCTAGCGGGAACCAAGAGACCCAGTACTTC.

The chain combines TRBV19 with TRBJ1-2, with 12 positions matching TRBD1. V was clipped by 7 bases and J by 6 bases; unmatched bases: 9. CDR1 is LNHDA and CDR2 is SQIVND in the germline V gene (reference sequence). This CDR3 is 15 amino acids long. CDR3 in amino acids: CASIERGQGAHGYTF. The CDR3 coding sequence is TGTGCCAGTATTGAAAGGGGACAGGGGGCTCATGGCTACACCTTC.

CDR3 protein: CASSQEGLSSGNQETQYF. The CDR3 DNA sequence: TGCGCCAGCAGCCAAGAAGGGCTTAGTAGCGGGAACCAAGAGACCCAGTACTTC. V is TRBV4-1 and J is TRBJ2-5, with TRBD2 matching 8 bases. V dropped 0 bases and J dropped 0; count of bases not matched to a gene: 9. CDR3 length equals 18 residues. Germline-derived CDR1 and CDR2 are MGHRA and YSYEKL.

The chain employs TRBV10-1 and TRBJ2-6, with D maybe TRBD1 (5 bases). The germline V and J ends were trimmed by 5 bases and 0 bases, with 5 bases remaining between them. Germline lookup yields CDR1 WNHNN and CDR2 SYGVQD (reference sequence). CDR3 length equals 14 residues. The CDR3 loop is CASSRGSGANVLTF. The CDR3 region has the DNA TGCGCCAGCAGTAGGGGCTCTGGGGCCAACGTCCTGACTTTC.

V and J are TRBV6-5 and TRBJ1-1, with 7 bases lining up with TRBD1. Trimming cost V 6 bases and J 5 bases; bases outside gene matches: 9. The CDR3 has 14 amino acids. Per germline, CDR1 MNHEY and CDR2 SVGAGI. The CDR3 spells CASRLRGQMTEAFF. CDR3 coding DNA: TGTGCCAGCAGGCTTCGGGGACAGATGACTGAAGCTTTCTTT.